This TCR beta chain was obtained from a study of blood T cell repertoires in COVID-19. Methods used by the authors: How many nucleated cells were present was estimated from reference gene primer amplification. TCRdb keeps only in-frame clones here, not all; method: immunoSEQ multiplex PCR. D and trimming come from the DNA, and the V and J calls and clone size come from that table. The sample holds 150,000 to 200,000 clones, about 80% seen once. The germline CDR1 and CDR2 sequences are SEHNR and FQNEAQ (reference sequence). The CDR3 length is 15 residues. V dropped 6 bases and J dropped 3; count of bases not matched to a gene: 4.

Sequencing used peripheral blood. This TCR was recovered from a woman in her 70s with acute or convalescent COVID-19. J is TRBJ2-2 and V is TRBV7-9; 10 bases match TRBD1. CDR3 loop: CASSFGTGDTGELFF. The CDR3 DNA is TGTGCCAGCAGTTTCGGGACAGGGGACACCGGGGAGCTGTTTTTT.